The 4 T cell receptor beta chains listed next were all sequenced from one sample in a study of blood T cell repertoires in COVID-19. Produced via immunoSEQ multiplex PCR; TCRdb's table is partial and in-frame only. The sample consists of about 170,000 clones, 85% to 90% of them appearing once. The sequenced material came from peripheral blood. The receptors here all came from a woman of 80 years or more in a cohort sampled during active or convalescent COVID-19.

V and J are TRBV15 and TRBJ1-2; 9 bases align to TRBD1. Germline V gene lookup returns CDR1 LNHNV and CDR2 YYDKDF (reference sequence). Trimming took 4 bases from V and 5 from J; bases not matched to a gene: 5. The CDR3 runs 14 residues. CDR3 nucleotide sequence: TGTGCCACCAGCACCGGGACAGGGTTTTATGGCTACACCTTC. This encodes CATSTGTGFYGYTF. The entire variable domain, with the rest obtained from reference TRBV15 and TRBJ1-2, is as follows: DAMVIQNPRYQVTQFGKPVTLSCSQTLNHNVMYWYQQKSSQAPKLLFHYYDKDFNNEADTPDNFQSRRPNTSFCFLDIRSPGLGDTAMYLCATSTGTGFYGYTFGSGTRLTVV.

The CDR3 loop reads CASSLGQDYGYTF. CDR3 in DNA: TGTGCCAGCAGCTTAGGACAAGACTATGGCTACACCTTC. This chain links TRBV7-2 with TRBJ1-2; D ambiguous. Trimming shortened V by 1 base and J by 3 bases, and 6 bases separated the two germline ends. The CDR3 runs 13 residues. The germline V gene encodes CDR1 SGHTA and CDR2 FQGNSA. The whole variable domain, filled in from reference TRBV7-2 and TRBJ1-2, reads GAGVSQSPSNKVTEKGKDVELRCDPISGHTALYWYRQSLGQGLEFLIYFQGNSAPDKSGLPSDRFSAERTGGSVSTLTIQRTQQEDSAVYLCASSLGQDYGYTFGSGTRLTVV.

The chain joins TRBV5-1 to TRBJ2-5; maybe TRBD2 (6 bases). CDR3 length: 14 amino acids. Trimming took off 4 bases at V and 5 bases at J, with 15 bases between the two ends. The V gene's germline CDR1 is SGHRS and CDR2 YFSETQ. Here the CDR3 DNA reads TGCGCCAGCAGCCGCGGGGCAGACCGGGAGACCCAGTACTTC. Its translation is CASSRGADRETQYF.

The CDR3 is CASGDYTSRAFF. For the CDR3, the DNA is TGTGCTAGTGGTGACTACACCTCACGGGCTTTCTTT. The chain has TRBV12-5 and TRBJ1-1; D call uncertain. The V gene lost 5 bases and the J gene lost 11 bases, with 15 bases spanning the gap. The CDR3 has 12 amino acids. The germline CDR1 and CDR2 sequences are LGHNT and FRNRAP.